This T cell receptor (beta chain) was sequenced for a study of T cells expressing NK-cell markers. Whole-study findings and limits: These clonotypes additionally ranked first within the CD3+CD56-NKG2C+ fraction of a few donors.

The CDR3 sequence is 14 residues long. Germline V gives CDR1 GTSNPN, CDR2 SVGIG (reference sequence). Of note for this clonotype: Its antigen is not known.

TCRdb re-called the 5' RACE reads and catalogs CDR3 proteins one per entry, DNA excluded. In all, the sample yields 120,000 to 150,000 distinct CDR3 sequences. The origin of this receptor is a man younger than 30 in good health. The chain carries TRBV30 and TRBJ2-1. Sequencing was done on a sample of blood T cells: a sorted CD56 or NKG2C T cell subset, CD4+ or CD8+ T cells, or bulk PBMC T cells (not recorded which). CDR3 residues: CAWSVVQIYNEQFF.